The entry below describes one T cell receptor beta chain. The antigen is undetermined. Deletions cut 0 bases from V and 0 bases from J, with 10 bases between. Looked up from germline, CDR1 is SGHNT and CDR2 is YYREEE (reference sequence). The CDR3 loop spans 16 amino acids. The data were taken from a study of CD8 T cells in Susac syndrome. General study results and limits: By the study's own acknowledgment, its TCR sequencing and HLA analysis included relatively few individuals.

RNA, at about 0.45 to 1 ug, was reverse transcribed with random hexamers. The immunoSEQ assay covered 54 Vbeta and 13 Jbeta segments for CDR3. From the immunoSEQ multiplex PCR reads, TCRdb called clonotypes with MiXCR, one entry per CDR3 protein. This sample has roughly 190,000 distinct CDR3 sequences, with over 85% found just once. TCR beta sequencing was performed on blood CD8+ and CD4+ T cells. Healthy donors constituted the control group, matched for age and sex. The specimen sequenced was CD4+ T cells from PBMCs. The genes are TRBV5-4 and TRBJ2-4; D gene unclear. The receptor was isolated from a human donor in good health. CDR3 sequence reads: CASSLGQSTAKNIQYF. The CDR3 bases are TGTGCCAGCAGCTTGGGGCAGTCCACAGCCAAAAACATTCAGTACTTC. Filled out from reference TRBV5-4 and TRBJ2-4, the complete variable domain reads ETGVTQSPTHLIKTRGQQVTLRCSSQSGHNTVSWYQQALGQGPQFIFQYYREEENGRGNFPPRFSGLQFPNYSSELNVNALELDDSALYLCASSLGQSTAKNIQYFGAGTRLSVL.